The 17 T cell receptor beta chains presented below share a single source sample, sequenced in a study of cytomegalovirus exposure and HLA in healthy donors. With 60 Vbeta and 13 Jbeta primers, the PCR was carried out. The repertoire was sequenced with immunoSEQ multiplex PCR; TCRdb's copy has only in-frame clones and lacks some. Of about 150,000 clones in the sample, around 79% were seen once. Sequencing was performed on PBMCs. These receptors originate from a woman aged 40-49 years in good health and CMV-seronegative.

Remarks on this clone: Germline is not matched at one junction end, which may reflect a read error. CDR3 nucleotide sequence: TGTGCCAGCAGAACCTTTAACTCTGGGGCCAATGTCCTGACTTTC. Its translation is CASRTFNSGANVLTF. The chain uses TRBV6-5 and TRBJ2-6; TRBD1 is a possible D gene (5 bases). CDR1 is MNHEY, CDR2 SVGAGI, per germline. The CDR3 has 15 amino acids.

This clone was seen many times. V usage is TRBV7-9 and J usage is TRBJ1-4; D gene uncertain. The V gene's germline CDR1 is SEHNR and CDR2 FQNEAQ (reference sequence). V was clipped by 5 bases and J by 8 bases, with 15 bases between them. The CDR3 length is 14 residues. In DNA form, the CDR3 reads TGTGCCAGCAGCCCGAGGACGGCGGGGGAAAAACTGTTTTTT. Protein product: CASSPRTAGEKLFF.

The J gene is TRBJ1-2, the V gene TRBV7-2, with D uncertain. Between the trimmed V and J ends, which lost 1 base and 4 bases, there was a span of 13 bases. The germline V gene encodes CDR1 SGHTA and CDR2 FQGNSA. The CDR3 extends over 15 amino acids. CDR3 region: CASSLVWEAAYGYTF. CDR3 DNA: TGTGCCAGCAGCTTAGTGTGGGAGGCGGCCTATGGCTACACCTTC.

The chain employs TRBV11-3 and TRBJ1-1; 7 nucleotides line up with TRBD1. V shed 5 bases and J 7 bases; nucleotides not matched to a gene: 4. The CDR3 sequence is 12 residues long. CDR1 SGHNT and CDR2 YENEEA come from the germline V gene. CDR3 coding DNA: TGTGCCAGCAGCACTCGGGACAGTGAAGCTTTCTTT. Protein product: CASSTRDSEAFF.

The chain couples TRBV15 to TRBJ2-3; 8 bases map to TRBD1. The CDR3 extends over 18 amino acids. Germline V gene lookup returns CDR1 LNHNV and CDR2 YYDKDF (reference sequence). V shed 4 bases, J shed 2 bases, and the junction held 14 bases outside the gene matches. The CDR3 loop is CATSKELLGTGVTDTQYF. CDR3 DNA: TGTGCCACCAGCAAGGAATTACTCGGGACAGGAGTCACAGATACGCAGTATTTT.

This clone was seen only once. The V gene is TRBV7-8, the J gene TRBJ1-2, with 8 positions matching TRBD1. Trimming took 5 bases from V and 4 from J; bases not matched to a gene: 12. CDR3 length: 16 amino acids. Germline-derived CDR1 and CDR2 are SGHVS and FQNEAQ. The CDR3 DNA follows: TGTGCCAGCAGCCCTACGGCGGGACAGGCCTTCTATGGCTACACCTTC. It yields the protein CASSPTAGQAFYGYTF.

This sequence joins TRBV10-3 and TRBJ2-7, with D perhaps TRBD1 (6 bases). The V and J ends lost 7 bases and 0 bases respectively, with 16 bases between them. This CDR3 has 15 residues. Germline lookup yields CDR1 ENHRY and CDR2 SYGVKD. The CDR3 nucleotides are TGTGCCATCACCCCGACAGGTTCGAGCTCCTACGAGCAGTACTTC. As protein: CAITPTGSSSYEQYF.

The chain has TRBV7-9 and TRBJ2-3; 16 bases agree with TRBD2. CDR1 is SEHNR, CDR2 FQNEAQ, per germline (reference sequence). V lost 5 bases and J lost 1; bases outside the gene matches: 3. The CDR3 is 17 amino acids. The chain's CDR3 is CASSGTSGGAGTDTQYF. Here the CDR3 DNA reads TGTGCCAGCAGCGGGACTAGCGGGGGGGCGGGCACAGATACGCAGTATTTT.

The chain joins TRBV27 to TRBJ2-1; 8 bases are a match to TRBD1. Germline loops: CDR1 MNHEY, CDR2 SMNVEV (reference sequence). This CDR3 has 14 residues. V trimming: 5 bases; J trimming: 4 bases; junction bases outside the gene matches: 4. DNA for the CDR3: TGTGCCAGCAGTATAGGACAGGGATACAATGAGCAGTTCTTC. Its protein is CASSIGQGYNEQFF.

The genes are TRBV9 and TRBJ2-1; D remains unclear. The germline gives CDR1 SGDLS, CDR2 YYNGEE. CDR3 size: 14 residues. V lost 3 bases, J lost 2 bases, and 9 bases lay in between. The CDR3 bases are TGTGCCAGCAGCGGGAGTATCGCCTACAATGAGCAGTTCTTC. Its translation: CASSGSIAYNEQFF.

V gene TRBV11-2 combines with J gene TRBJ1-5, with 8 bases lining up with TRBD1. From germline, CDR1 is SGHAT and CDR2 FQNNGV. V shed 3 bases, J shed 9 bases, and the junction held 7 bases outside the gene matches. The CDR3 is made up of 14 amino acids. In DNA, the CDR3 is TGTGCCAGCAGCTTTGGACAGGGAAGAAGGCCCCAGCATTTT. Protein product: CASSFGQGRRPQHF.

The chain is built from TRBV5-1 and TRBJ1-2, with D hard to call. The germline gives CDR1 SGHRS, CDR2 YFSETQ. The CDR3 loop spans 12 amino acids. Trimming stripped 0 bases from V and 7 bases from J, with 7 bases between. The CDR3 region is CASSLGARGYTF. The CDR3 bases are TGCGCCAGCAGCTTGGGGGCTCGTGGCTACACCTTC.

V is TRBV28 and J is TRBJ1-6; 7 nucleotides align to TRBD1. This CDR3 is built from 15 residues. Germline V lookup: CDR1 MDHEN, CDR2 SYDVKM. V shed 4 bases, J shed 9 bases, and the junction held 9 bases outside the gene matches. CDR3 sequence reads: CASSSPGQRVSPLHF. The DNA of the CDR3 is TGTGCCAGCAGTTCGCCGGGACAGCGTGTTTCACCCCTCCACTTT.

V and J are TRBV5-1 and TRBJ2-3; TRBD1 is a possible D gene (6 bases). The ends were cut back, 4 bases at V and 3 bases at J, with 15 bases in the middle. The CDR3 contains 15 residues. Looked up from germline, CDR1 is SGHRS and CDR2 is YFSETQ. CDR3 sequence: CASSHRQEWTDTQYF. For the CDR3, the DNA is TGCGCCAGCAGCCACAGACAGGAGTGGACAGATACGCAGTATTTT.

This chain joins TRBV9 and TRBJ2-7; 7 bases line up with TRBD1. The CDR3 extends over 14 amino acids. V shed 3 bases and J 3 bases; nucleotides not matched to a gene: 6. Germline lookup yields CDR1 SGDLS and CDR2 YYNGEE. Here the CDR3 DNA reads TGTGCCAGCAGCGCCGGACAGGCCCTCTACGAGCAGTACTTC. This gives the protein CASSAGQALYEQYF.

The rearrangement links TRBV11-2 to TRBJ1-2, with TRBD1 matching 9 bases. From germline, CDR1 is SGHAT and CDR2 FQNNGV. CDR3 length equals 15 residues. V lost 5 bases, J lost 6 bases, and 10 bases stayed unmatched. CDR3 amino acids: CASSPRDREIDGYTF. The CDR3 coding sequence is TGTGCCAGCAGCCCCCGGGACAGGGAAATTGATGGCTACACCTTC.

J is TRBJ2-1 and V is TRBV5-4; perhaps TRBD2 as D (6 bases). V lost 3 bases and J 5 bases, leaving 15 bases between the germline ends. CDR3 length: 15 residues. Germline values: CDR1 SGHNT, CDR2 YYREEE (reference sequence). CDR3 in DNA: TGTGCCAGCAGCTCCCCTAGCGTGAGGAACAATGAGCAGTTCTTC. Protein: CASSSPSVRNNEQFF.